This TCR beta chain was obtained from a study of cytomegalovirus exposure and HLA in healthy donors. The CDR3 has 12 amino acids. In germline, CDR1 is KGHSH, CDR2 LQKENI. Between the trimmed V and J ends, which lost 2 bases and 1 base, there was a span of 3 bases. 13 Jbeta primers and 60 Vbeta primers were used for the PCR. Generated by immunoSEQ multiplex PCR, the TCRdb table keeps only in-frame clones and is missing some. The sample has approximately 100,000 clones, more than 70% seen once; the top ten hold approximately 10%. This clone occurred a few times. This TCR came from a man between 18 and 35 years old in good health and CMV-seropositive. Specimen: PBMCs. The rearrangement links TRBV18 to TRBJ2-7; D is uncertain. The CDR3 DNA sequence: TGTGCCAGCTCACCAGCGTCCTACGAGCAGTACTTC. Residues: CASSPASYEQYF.